One and the same sample provided the 2 T cell receptor beta chains below, sequenced in a study of shared clonotypes between healthy human individuals. Using immunoSEQ multiplex PCR, the repertoire was profiled, and TCRdb retains in-frame clones only, with some absent. Counted here are about 770,000 clones, over 55% occurring once; the ten biggest clones make up more than 1.5%. The sample comprised memory CD4+ T cells sorted from blood. The subset denotes: CD45RA-negative fraction. The origin of the receptors is a woman in her 30s in good health.

The V call is TRBV7-9, the J call TRBJ1-1; D is perhaps TRBD1 (6 bases). CDR1 SEHNR and CDR2 FQNEAQ come from the germline V gene (reference sequence). Between the trimmed V and J ends, which lost 6 bases and 2 bases, there was a span of 10 bases. The CDR3 sequence is 13 residues long. In DNA form, the CDR3 reads TGTGCCAGCAGTCGGACAGCCAACACTGAAGCTTTCTTT. Translating gives CASSRTANTEAFF.

The chain joins TRBV15 to TRBJ2-5; tentative D call: TRBD2 (6 bases). There are 17 residues in the CDR3. V was clipped by 0 bases and J by 0 bases, with 14 bases between them. CDR1 and CDR2 (germline): LNHNV, YYDKDF (reference sequence). CDR3 region: CATSRDWEARYQETQYF. CDR3 coding DNA: TGTGCCACCAGCAGAGATTGGGAGGCCAGGTACCAAGAGACCCAGTACTTC.